Presented here are 29 T cell receptor beta chains from one specimen sequenced in a study of blood T cell repertoires in COVID-19. Libraries were prepared by immunoSEQ multiplex PCR; TCRdb keeps only in-frame clonotypes and omits some of them. The sample consists of around 300,000 clones, around 89% of them appearing once. Sequencing used peripheral blood. These receptors originate from a woman between 35 and 50 years old with COVID-19, enrolled during active disease.

V is TRBV18 and J is TRBJ2-5; 13 bases are shared with TRBD2. Germline V gene sequence: CDR1 KGHSH, CDR2 LQKENI. The CDR3 loop spans 17 amino acids. V shed 6 bases, J shed 2 bases, and the junction held 9 bases outside the gene matches. CDR3 in amino acids: CASSWTSGGLDQETQYF. The CDR3 DNA reads as TGTGCCAGCTCCTGGACTAGCGGGGGCCTAGATCAAGAGACCCAGTACTTC.

This chain joins TRBV3-1 (or the pseudogene TRBV3-2) and TRBJ1-4; D is ambiguous. Between the trimmed V and J ends, which lost 1 base and 6 bases, there was a span of 18 bases. The CDR3 runs 17 residues. Germline CDR1 LGHDT, CDR2 YNNKEL (reference sequence). DNA of the CDR3: TGTGCCAGCAGCCAAGGGCTAAAAGGTGGAGGAGATGAAAAACTGTTTTTT. Amino acid sequence: CASSQGLKGGGDEKLFF.

J is TRBJ1-5 and V is TRBV19; TRBD1 might be the D (6 bases). Trimming pared 6 bases from V and 7 bases from J, leaving 16 bases between. The length of the CDR3 is 14 residues. Germline CDR1 reads LNHDA; CDR2 reads SQIVND (reference sequence). The CDR3 region has the DNA TGTGCCAGTAGATCCGGGAGGGGGGACCAGCCCCAGCATTTT. It codes for CASRSGRGDQPQHF. Full variable domain (rest looked up from reference TRBV19 and TRBJ1-5): DGGITQSPKYLFRKEGQNVTLSCEQNLNHDAMYWYRQDPGQGLRLIYYSQIVNDFQKGDIAEGYSVSREKKESFPLTVTSAQKNPTAFYLCASRSGRGDQPQHFGDGTRLSIL.

This rearrangement joins TRBV10-1 to TRBJ2-7, with a weak D call TRBD1 (5 bases). The CDR3 extends over 14 amino acids. Germline V gives CDR1 WNHNN, CDR2 SYGVQD (reference sequence). Deletions cut 9 bases from V and 5 bases from J, with 20 bases between. The CDR3 sequence is CAREGFQGPNEQYF. In DNA form, the CDR3 reads TGCGCCAGAGAAGGTTTCCAGGGTCCCAACGAGCAGTACTTC.

This chain links TRBV25-1 with TRBJ1-4; D unresolved. V lost 1 base to trimming and J lost 7 bases, with 16 bases between them. Per germline, CDR1 MGHDK and CDR2 SYGVNS. The CDR3 is 16 residues long. This CDR3 is CASSEFDGKLSEKLFF. The CDR3, as DNA: TGTGCCAGCAGTGAATTCGACGGGAAGCTTAGTGAAAAACTGTTTTTT.

J is TRBJ1-2 and V is TRBV9, with 7 nucleotides matching TRBD1. In germline, CDR1 is SGDLS, CDR2 YYNGEE. Trimming cost V 0 bases and J 2 bases; bases outside gene matches: 10. CDR3 length: 17 residues. This chain's CDR3 is CASSVGAGGHGNYGYTF. For the CDR3, the DNA is TGTGCCAGCAGCGTAGGGGCAGGGGGTCACGGAAACTATGGCTACACCTTC.

The chain couples TRBV5-4 to TRBJ1-1; tentatively, D is TRBD1 (5 bases). CDR3 length: 16 amino acids. V lost 2 bases to trimming and J lost 8 bases, with 22 bases between them. CDR1 is SGHNT, CDR2 YYREEE, per germline (reference sequence). Here the CDR3 reads CASSFGQGGGYLEAFF. The CDR3 DNA sequence: TGTGCCAGCAGCTTTGGGCAGGGAGGTGGGTATCTGGAAGCTTTCTTT.

The gene calls are TRBV6-5 and TRBJ1-1, with unresolved D. The CDR3 has 14 amino acids. Deletions cut 6 bases from V and 5 bases from J, with 16 bases between. Germline V lookup: CDR1 MNHEY, CDR2 SVGAGI. CDR3: CASRTKHGFTEAFF. The DNA of the CDR3 is TGTGCCAGCAGGACTAAACACGGTTTTACTGAAGCTTTCTTT.

This rearrangement joins TRBV28 to TRBJ1-2; tentative D call: TRBD1 (6 bases). Germline V gene lookup returns CDR1 MDHEN and CDR2 SYDVKM. This CDR3 comprises 16 residues. Trimming took off 7 bases at V and 4 bases at J, with 22 bases between the two ends. The CDR3 bases are TGTGCCAGCATGGCCCGGGACACCCAACTTCTCTATGGCTACACCTTC. Translating it yields CASMARDTQLLYGYTF.

This sequence joins TRBV10-3 and TRBJ2-7; TRBD2 agrees at 13 bases. Germline CDR1 is ENHRY and CDR2 is SYGVKD. The V segment lost 10 bases and the J segment 7 bases; nucleotides outside the gene matches: 16. CDR3 length: 16 amino acids. DNA for the CDR3: TGTGCCACCAGGACTAGCGGGGGTGATTTCCCTAGGGAGCAGTACTTC. Translating gives CATRTSGGDFPREQYF.

This clone was detected a few times. The chain uses TRBV6-2 or TRBV6-3 and TRBJ1-5; weak D call: TRBD1 (6 bases). Germline V CDR1 and CDR2: MNHEY, SVGEGT. This CDR3 is built from 16 residues. Trimming removed 6 bases from V and 10 bases from J, with 25 bases in between. CDR3 protein: CASSTLAYRARLPQHF. For the CDR3, the DNA is TGTGCCAGCAGCACTCTTGCCTACAGGGCTAGGCTACCCCAGCATTTT.

The gene calls are TRBV27 and TRBJ2-1; 9 nucleotides match TRBD1. Germline V gene data show CDR1 as MNHEY and CDR2 as SMNVEV (reference sequence). The junction had 15 bases not matched to a gene; V was cut back by 2 bases and J by 4 bases. The CDR3 consists of 19 residues. The CDR3 here is CASSLGTGTTPGPYNEQFF. The CDR3 nucleotides are TGTGCCAGCAGTTTAGGGACAGGGACTACCCCTGGGCCATACAATGAGCAGTTCTTC.

The chain joins TRBV3-1 (or the pseudogene TRBV3-2) to TRBJ1-2; 8 bases are a match to TRBD1. Germline V gene data show CDR1 as LGHDT and CDR2 as YNNKEL (reference sequence). V was pared by 4 bases and J by 3 bases, with 7 bases of the junction left unmatched. This CDR3 spans 15 amino acids. The CDR3: CASSLNDRGDYGYTF. The CDR3 DNA reads TGTGCCAGCAGCCTAAATGACAGGGGAGACTATGGCTACACCTTC.

The chain joins TRBV28 to TRBJ2-1; 13 nucleotides line up with TRBD2. The trim removed 3 bases at V and 9 bases at J, leaving 8 bases unmatched. The CDR3 contains 16 residues. CDR1 is MDHEN and CDR2 is SYDVKM in the germline V gene. The CDR3 DNA is TGTGCCAGCAGTTTCTGGACTAGCGGGGGAGTTGGTGAGCAGTTCTTC. This translates into CASSFWTSGGVGEQFF.

This chain joins TRBV11-2 and TRBJ2-3; 8 nucleotides match TRBD2. CDR1 is SGHAT and CDR2 is FQNNGV in the germline V gene. The CDR3 runs to 19 residues. With V trimmed by 7 bases and J by 0 bases, 18 bases remained unmatched. The CDR3 nucleotides are TGTGCCAGCATGACCGGGACTAGTAGATCGTTGGGTAGCACAGATACGCAGTATTTT. This codes for CASMTGTSRSLGSTDTQYF.

Notes on this clone: The junction differs from germline at one of its ends, possibly a read error. This specimen includes other DNA sequences encoding the same CDR3. Written as DNA, the CDR3 is TGTGCCAGCTCACCAACCCAAGCCGTGGACACTGAGGCTTTCTTT. This encodes CASSPTQAVDTEAFF. This chain connects TRBV18 to TRBJ1-1; possibly TRBD1 for D (5 bases). The germline gives CDR1 KGHSH, CDR2 LQKENI. This CDR3 has 15 amino acids.

The genes are TRBV19 and TRBJ1-5, with 8 bases that match TRBD1. CDR1 and CDR2 from the germline V gene are LNHDA and SQIVND (reference sequence). Trimming cost V 2 bases and J 2 bases; bases outside gene matches: 11. The CDR3 length is 18 residues. CDR3 DNA: TGTGCCAGTAGTATACGACAGGGGCTCGCCTCACGCAATCAGCCCCAGCATTTT. Protein sequence: CASSIRQGLASRNQPQHF.

The rearrangement links TRBV9 to TRBJ2-7, with D perhaps TRBD2 (5 bases). The V end lost 1 base, the J end lost 3 bases, and 11 bases lay between the germline ends. The CDR3 covers 14 residues. Germline loops: CDR1 SGDLS, CDR2 YYNGEE. The CDR3 spells CASSVTPGNYEQYF. CDR3 nucleotide sequence: TGTGCCAGCAGCGTAACCCCGGGGAACTACGAGCAGTACTTC.

V gene TRBV10-3 combines with J gene TRBJ2-1; TRBD1 aligns across 9 bases. Germline CDR1 ENHRY, CDR2 SYGVKD. V was clipped by 4 bases and J by 3 bases; unmatched bases: 10. The CDR3 runs to 17 residues. CDR3 loop: CAISGGTGQAHYNEQFF. As DNA, the CDR3 is TGTGCCATCAGTGGCGGGACAGGGCAGGCCCACTACAATGAGCAGTTCTTC.

The chain joins TRBV7-2 to TRBJ2-7, with no clear D. V was cut by 2 bases and J by 0 bases, with 14 bases left in between. The germline V gene has CDR1 SGHTA and CDR2 FQGNSA. There are 16 residues in the CDR3. This chain's CDR3 is CASSLRLRQDSYEQYF. The DNA of the CDR3 is TGTGCCAGCAGCTTAAGGTTACGGCAGGACTCCTACGAGCAGTACTTC.

The V and J genes are TRBV7-8 and TRBJ2-7; TRBD2 is a possible D gene (6 bases). Between the trimmed V and J ends, which lost 5 bases and 4 bases, there was a span of 21 bases. The length of the CDR3 is 16 residues. Germline V CDR1 and CDR2: SGHVS, FQNEAQ. The CDR3 nucleotides are TGTGCCAGCAGCGATTTTGGCGCGGGGAGAGTTTACGAGCAGTACTTC. Protein sequence: CASSDFGAGRVYEQYF.

V is TRBV2 and J is TRBJ1-2, with 8 positions matching TRBD1. V lost 5 bases to trimming and J lost 8 bases; unmatched junction nucleotides: 7. Germline V gene data show CDR1 as SNHLY and CDR2 as FYNNEI. The CDR3 runs to 13 residues. DNA of the CDR3: TGTGCCAGCAGTAACCAGGGGGCGGAAGGCTACACCTTC. It yields the protein CASSNQGAEGYTF.

The chain joins TRBV7-8 to TRBJ2-3; TRBD2 agrees at 12 bases. Germline CDR1 is SGHVS and CDR2 is FQNEAQ. The J segment lost 8 bases and the V segment lost 2 bases, leaving 5 bases of the junction unmatched. There are 15 residues in the CDR3. In nucleotides, the CDR3 is TGTGCCAGCAGCTTAACGGCTAGCGGGGGGGGTACGCAGTATTTT. Translated: CASSLTASGGGTQYF. The entire variable domain, with the rest obtained from reference TRBV7-8 and TRBJ2-3, is as follows: GAGVSQSPRYKVAKRGQDVALRCDPISGHVSLFWYQQALGQGPEFLTYFQNEAQLDKSGLPSDRFFAERPEGSVSTLKIQRTQQEDSAVYLCASSLTASGGGTQYFGPGTRLTVL.

The chain uses TRBV28 and TRBJ1-5; a possible D gene is TRBD1 (5 bases). Per the germline V gene, CDR1 is MDHEN and CDR2 is SYDVKM. Trimming left V 5 bases short and J 4 bases short, with 21 bases between. The CDR3 contains 17 residues. CDR3 in amino acids: CASSPRAHGGWNQPQHF. The CDR3 DNA sequence: TGTGCCAGCAGTCCCCGGGCTCACGGGGGTTGGAATCAGCCCCAGCATTTT.

The chain couples TRBV3-1 (or the pseudogene TRBV3-2) to TRBJ1-1; 9 bases match TRBD1. The CDR3 has 14 residues. CDR1 LGHDT and CDR2 YNNKEL come from the germline V gene (reference sequence). The junction had 5 bases not matched to a gene; V was cut back by 6 bases and J by 3 bases. CDR3 coding DNA: TGTGCCAGCAGTCGACAGGGGGGGGACACTGAAGCTTTCTTT. Its translation: CASSRQGGDTEAFF.

The V call is TRBV5-4, the J call TRBJ1-1; no clear D. The V end lost 4 bases, the J end lost 0 bases, and 16 bases lay between the germline ends. The CDR3 has 16 residues. Germline lookup yields CDR1 SGHNT and CDR2 YYREEE (reference sequence). The CDR3 here is CASSPQSRGMNTEAFF. The CDR3 DNA follows: TGTGCCAGCAGCCCTCAGAGTCGGGGAATGAACACTGAAGCTTTCTTT.

This clone was found a few times. The CDR3 sequence is CASSFNRQENSPLHF. The CDR3 coding sequence is TGTGCCAGCAGCTTCAACAGGCAGGAAAATTCACCCCTCCACTTT. This chain uses TRBV11-2 with TRBJ1-6, with D perhaps TRBD1 (5 bases). Germline lookup yields CDR1 SGHAT and CDR2 FQNNGV. V gave up 3 bases and J gave up 7 bases, with 13 bases separating them. The CDR3 loop spans 15 amino acids.

The chain joins TRBV28 to TRBJ2-1; 12 bases are a match to TRBD2. The germline CDR1 and CDR2 sequences are MDHEN and SYDVKM. The CDR3 is 14 amino acids. The CDR3 DNA sequence: TGTTCATGCTCTCTTCTAGCGGGAGGGGGTAAGCAGTTCTTC. Amino acids: CSCSLLAGGGKQFF. The entire variable domain, with the rest obtained from reference TRBV28 and TRBJ2-1, is as follows: DVKVTQSSRYLVKRTGEKVFLECVQDMDHENMFWYRQDPGLGLRLIYFSYDVKMKEKGDIPEGYSVSREKKERFSLILESASTNQTSMYLCSCSLLAGGGKQFFGPGTRLTVL.

Regarding this clone: A read error may account for a junction end that differs from germline. The CDR3, as DNA: TGTGCCAGCAGTGCCCAGGGTTTCGCGAAGACCGGGGAGCTGTTTTTT. Protein: CASSAQGFAKTGELFF. V is TRBV6-4 and J is TRBJ2-2; a possible D gene is TRBD1 (5 bases). CDR3 length: 16 amino acids. Germline values: CDR1 MRHNA, CDR2 SNTAGT.